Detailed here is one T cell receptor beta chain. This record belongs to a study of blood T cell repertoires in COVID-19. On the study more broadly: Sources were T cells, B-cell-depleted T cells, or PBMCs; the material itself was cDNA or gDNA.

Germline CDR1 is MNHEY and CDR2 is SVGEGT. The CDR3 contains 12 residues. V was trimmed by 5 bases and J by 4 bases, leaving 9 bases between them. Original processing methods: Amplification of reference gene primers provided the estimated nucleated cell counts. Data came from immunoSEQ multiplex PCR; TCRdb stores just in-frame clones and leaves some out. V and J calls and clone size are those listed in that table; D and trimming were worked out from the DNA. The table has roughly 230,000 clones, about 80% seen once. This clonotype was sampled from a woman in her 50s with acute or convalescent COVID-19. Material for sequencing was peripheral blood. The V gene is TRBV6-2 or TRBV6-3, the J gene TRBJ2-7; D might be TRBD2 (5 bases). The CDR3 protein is CASSRTGYEQYF. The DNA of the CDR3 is TGTGCCAGCAGTAGGACGGGGTACGAGCAGTACTTC.